These 4 T cell receptor beta chains came from one sample sequenced in a study of CD8+CD57+ T cells in acquired aplastic anemia. TCR beta VDJ and CDR3 profiling used genomic DNA as template. MiXCR, run by TCRdb on the reads, gives a single entry per CDR3 protein. This table has 150,000 to 200,000 distinct CDR3 sequences, roughly 47% appearing once. The specimen sequenced was sorted CD4+, CD8+, or CD8+CD57+ T cells (not recorded which) from PBMCs. These receptors all come from a human donor in good health.

Ten or more counts support this clonotype. CDR3 DNA sequence: TGTGCCATCAGTGAGAAGGCAGGGTACACCGGGGAGCTGTTTTTT. This encodes CAISEKAGYTGELFF. V and J are TRBV10-3 and TRBJ2-2, with D possibly being TRBD1 (5 bases). Germline CDR1 is ENHRY and CDR2 is SYGVKD. The CDR3 extends over 15 amino acids. V lost 2 bases to trimming and J lost 3 bases, with 10 bases between them.

This clonotype was counted at least ten times. The V call is TRBV20-1, the J call TRBJ1-4, with 10 bases fitting TRBD1. Germline V gene data show CDR1 as DFQATT and CDR2 as SNEGSKA (reference sequence). This CDR3 has 15 residues. Germline trimming cut 0 bases from V and 10 bases from J; bases unmatched to any gene: 8. The CDR3 loop is CSARDLGQGGGKLFF. In nucleotides, the CDR3 is TGCAGTGCTAGAGATCTCGGACAGGGGGGAGGAAAACTGTTTTTT.

This clonotype was counted once. The V call is TRBV29-1, the J call TRBJ1-1; the match to TRBD1 covers 8 bases. Germline V gene lookup returns CDR1 SQVTM and CDR2 ANQGSEA. Trimming cost V 5 bases and J 4 bases; bases outside gene matches: 6. CDR3 size: 13 residues. CDR3 sequence: CSVSQTGATEAFF. CDR3 coding DNA: TGCAGCGTTTCTCAGACAGGGGCCACTGAAGCTTTCTTT.

V gene TRBV20-1 combines with J gene TRBJ1-2; D is ambiguous. The CDR3 contains 14 residues. The germline V and J ends were trimmed by 4 bases and 4 bases, with 16 bases remaining between them. CDR1 is DFQATT and CDR2 is SNEGSKA in the germline V gene (reference sequence). CDR3 coding DNA: TGCAGTGCTATGGCTCAATCCGGAGGCTATGGCTACACCTTC. It yields the protein CSAMAQSGGYGYTF.